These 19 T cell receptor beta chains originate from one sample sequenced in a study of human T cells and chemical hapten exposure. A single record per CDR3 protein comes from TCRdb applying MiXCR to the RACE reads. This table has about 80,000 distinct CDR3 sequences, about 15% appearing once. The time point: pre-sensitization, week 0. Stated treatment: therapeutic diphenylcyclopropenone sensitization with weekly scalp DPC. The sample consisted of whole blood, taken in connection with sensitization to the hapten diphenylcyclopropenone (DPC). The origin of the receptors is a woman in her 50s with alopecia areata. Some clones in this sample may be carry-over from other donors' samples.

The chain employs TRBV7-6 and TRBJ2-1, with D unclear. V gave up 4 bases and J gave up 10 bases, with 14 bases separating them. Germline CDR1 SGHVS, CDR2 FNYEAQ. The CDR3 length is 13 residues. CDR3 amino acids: CASSSNWDLEQFF. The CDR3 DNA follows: TGTGCCAGCAGCTCAAATTGGGATTTGGAGCAGTTCTTC.

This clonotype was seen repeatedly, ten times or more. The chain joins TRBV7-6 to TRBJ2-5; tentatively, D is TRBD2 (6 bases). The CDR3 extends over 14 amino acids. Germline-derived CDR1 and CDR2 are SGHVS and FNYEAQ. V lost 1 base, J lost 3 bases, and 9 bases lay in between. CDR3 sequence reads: CASSLGGIEETQYF. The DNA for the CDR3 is TGTGCCAGCAGCTTAGGCGGGATAGAAGAGACCCAGTACTTC.

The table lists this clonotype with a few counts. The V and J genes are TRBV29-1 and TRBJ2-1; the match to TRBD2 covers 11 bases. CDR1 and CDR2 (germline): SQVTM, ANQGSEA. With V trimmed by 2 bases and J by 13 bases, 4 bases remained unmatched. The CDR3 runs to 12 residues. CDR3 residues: CSVETSGRGQFF. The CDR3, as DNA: TGCAGCGTTGAAACTAGCGGGAGAGGTCAGTTCTTC.

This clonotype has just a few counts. The CDR3 region has the DNA TGTGCCAGTAGTATCGGGCGGACGCAGAATGAAAAACTGTTTTTT. It translates to CASSIGRTQNEKLFF. This rearrangement joins TRBV19 to TRBJ1-4; no reliable D call. CDR3 length equals 15 residues. From germline, CDR1 is LNHDA and CDR2 SQIVND (reference sequence). V was shortened by 3 bases and J by 5 bases, with 13 bases between the two germline ends.

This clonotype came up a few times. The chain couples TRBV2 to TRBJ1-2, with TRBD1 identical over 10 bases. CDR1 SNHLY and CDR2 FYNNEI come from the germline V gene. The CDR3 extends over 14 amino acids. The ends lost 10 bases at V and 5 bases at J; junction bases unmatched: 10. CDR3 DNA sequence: TGTGCCATCGGACAGGGGGATCTGGAGTATGGCTACACCTTC. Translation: CAIGQGDLEYGYTF.

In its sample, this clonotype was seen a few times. The CDR3 DNA is TGTGCCAGCGCTTCTCAGGGGGCGCGTTACGAGCAGTACTTC. This sequence encodes CASASQGARYEQYF. This chain uses TRBV2 with TRBJ2-7; 8 nucleotides align to TRBD1. Unmatched junction bases numbered 10, after V lost 8 bases and J lost 4 bases. Germline CDR1 reads SNHLY; CDR2 reads FYNNEI. This CDR3 spans 14 amino acids.

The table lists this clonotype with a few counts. CDR3 bases: TGTGCCAGCAGCTACCGGGACAGGGACAGTTCACCCCTCCACTTT. Translating it yields CASSYRDRDSSPLHF. V and J are TRBV5-6 and TRBJ1-6; 9 positions agree with TRBD1. V dropped 3 bases and J dropped 9; count of bases not matched to a gene: 7. Germline lookup yields CDR1 SGHDT and CDR2 YYEEEE. The CDR3 spans 15 residues. The whole variable domain, filled in from reference TRBV5-6 and TRBJ1-6, reads DAGVTQSPTHLIKTRGQQVTLRCSPKSGHDTVSWYQQALGQGPQFIFQYYEEEERQRGNFPDRFSGHQFPNYSSELNVNALLLGDSALYLCASSYRDRDSSPLHFGNGTRLTVT.

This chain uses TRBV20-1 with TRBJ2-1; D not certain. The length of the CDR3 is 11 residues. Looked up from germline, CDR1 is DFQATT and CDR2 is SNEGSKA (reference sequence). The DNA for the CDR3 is TGCAAAGCCAGCTCCTACAATGAGCAGTTCTTC. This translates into CKASSYNEQFF.

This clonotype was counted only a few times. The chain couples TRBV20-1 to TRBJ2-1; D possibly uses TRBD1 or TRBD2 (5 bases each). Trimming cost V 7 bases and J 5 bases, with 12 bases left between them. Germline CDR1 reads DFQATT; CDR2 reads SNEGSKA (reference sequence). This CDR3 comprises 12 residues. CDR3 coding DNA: TGCAGTGTGAGGGGTTGGCACAATGAGCAGTTCTTC. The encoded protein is CSVRGWHNEQFF.

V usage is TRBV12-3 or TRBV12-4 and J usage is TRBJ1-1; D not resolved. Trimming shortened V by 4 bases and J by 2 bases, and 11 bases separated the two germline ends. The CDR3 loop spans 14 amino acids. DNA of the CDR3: TGTGCCAGCAGTTCGACTATGGGAAACACTGAAGCTTTCTTT. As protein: CASSSTMGNTEAFF.

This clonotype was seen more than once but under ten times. CDR3: CASSPRGKDEQFF. The CDR3 region has the DNA TGTGCCAGCAGCCCCCGGGGCAAGGATGAGCAGTTCTTC. The genes are TRBV7-7 and TRBJ2-1, with D possibly being TRBD1 or TRBD2 (5 bases each). Trimming pared 5 bases from V and 8 bases from J, leaving 13 bases between. The CDR3 is 13 amino acids. CDR1 and CDR2 from the germline V gene are SSHAT and FNYEAQ (reference sequence).

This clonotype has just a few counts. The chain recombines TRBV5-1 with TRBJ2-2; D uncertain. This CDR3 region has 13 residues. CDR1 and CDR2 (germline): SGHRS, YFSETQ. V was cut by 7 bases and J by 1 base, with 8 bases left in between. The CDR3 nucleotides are TGCGCCAGCCACCAGAGGAACACCGGGGAGCTGTTTTTT. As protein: CASHQRNTGELFF. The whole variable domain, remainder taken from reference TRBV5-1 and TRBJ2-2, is KAGVTQTPRYLIKTRGQQVTLSCSPISGHRSVSWYQQTPGQGLQFLFEYFSETQRNKGNFPGRFSGRQFSNSRSEMNVSTLELGDSALYLCASHQRNTGELFFGEGSRLTVL.

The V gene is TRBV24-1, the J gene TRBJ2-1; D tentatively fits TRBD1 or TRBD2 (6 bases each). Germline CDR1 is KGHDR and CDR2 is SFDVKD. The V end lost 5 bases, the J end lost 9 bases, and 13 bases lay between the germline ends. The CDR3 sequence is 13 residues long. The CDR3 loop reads CATSVGGAGEQFF. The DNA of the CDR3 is TGTGCCACCAGTGTGGGGGGCGCTGGTGAGCAGTTCTTC.

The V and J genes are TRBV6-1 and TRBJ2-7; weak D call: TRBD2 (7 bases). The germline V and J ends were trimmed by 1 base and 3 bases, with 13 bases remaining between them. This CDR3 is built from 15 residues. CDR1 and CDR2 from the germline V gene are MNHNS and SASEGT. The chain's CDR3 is CASSEDWGGHYEQYF. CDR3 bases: TGTGCCAGCAGTGAAGATTGGGGGGGGCACTACGAGCAGTACTTC.

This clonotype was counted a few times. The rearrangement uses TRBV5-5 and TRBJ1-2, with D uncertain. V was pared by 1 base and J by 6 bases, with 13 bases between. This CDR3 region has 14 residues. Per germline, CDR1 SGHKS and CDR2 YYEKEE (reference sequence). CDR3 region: CASSLRVSSNGYTF. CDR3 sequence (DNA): TGTGCCAGCAGCTTGCGGGTTTCGTCGAATGGCTACACCTTC.

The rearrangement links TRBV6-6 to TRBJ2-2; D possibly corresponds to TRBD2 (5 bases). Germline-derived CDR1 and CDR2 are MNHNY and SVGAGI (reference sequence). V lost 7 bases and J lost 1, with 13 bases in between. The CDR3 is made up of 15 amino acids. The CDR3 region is CASIDRSGNTGELFF. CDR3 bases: TGTGCCAGCATTGACCGAAGCGGGAACACCGGGGAGCTGTTTTTT.

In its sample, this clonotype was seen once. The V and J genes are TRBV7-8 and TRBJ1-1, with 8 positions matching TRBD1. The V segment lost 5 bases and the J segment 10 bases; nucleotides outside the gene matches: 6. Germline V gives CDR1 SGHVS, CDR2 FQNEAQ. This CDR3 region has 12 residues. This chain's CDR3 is CASSTQDRGAFF. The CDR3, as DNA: TGTGCCAGCAGCACCCAAGACAGGGGAGCTTTCTTT.

The CDR3 nucleotides are TGTGCCAGTAGAAAGGGGCGGGATTCCTACAATGAGCAGTTCTTC. This gives the protein CASRKGRDSYNEQFF. V gene TRBV6-5 combines with J gene TRBJ2-1; perhaps TRBD2 as D (6 bases). This CDR3 is built from 15 residues. The germline V and J ends were trimmed by 9 bases and 1 base, with 16 bases remaining between them. Per germline, CDR1 MNHEY and CDR2 SVGAGI.

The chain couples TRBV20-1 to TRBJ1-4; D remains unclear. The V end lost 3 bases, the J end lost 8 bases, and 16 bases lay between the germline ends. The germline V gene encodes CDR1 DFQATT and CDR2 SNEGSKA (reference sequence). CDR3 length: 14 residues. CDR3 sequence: CSASLRQEDEKLFF. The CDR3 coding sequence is TGCAGTGCTAGCTTAAGGCAGGAGGACGAAAAACTGTTTTTT.